Following are 13 T cell receptor beta chains from one sample sequenced in a study of cytomegalovirus exposure and HLA in healthy donors. PCR involved 60 Vbeta and 13 Jbeta primers. Some clones are missing from TCRdb's copy, which holds only in-frame ones; the method was immunoSEQ multiplex PCR. The repertoire includes 150,000 or so clones, 80% to 85% of them detected once, and 0.35% to 0.4% sits in the top ten. Sequenced: PBMCs. The receptors here all came from a boy between 2 and 10 years old in good health and CMV-seronegative.

This clone was seen only a few times. The V and J genes are TRBV5-6 and TRBJ1-3; D gene ambiguous. Germline CDR1 reads SGHDT; CDR2 reads YYEEEE. The CDR3 runs to 12 residues. V lost 2 bases, J lost 3 bases, and 3 bases lay in between. CDR3 region: CASSFFGNTIYF. For the CDR3, the DNA is TGTGCCAGCAGCTTCTTTGGAAACACCATATATTTT.

This chain joins TRBV5-1 and TRBJ1-5; TRBD1 might be the D (5 bases). CDR1 SGHRS and CDR2 YFSETQ come from the germline V gene. Between the trimmed V and J ends, which lost 0 bases and 3 bases, there was a span of 10 bases. The CDR3 is 15 residues long. This chain's CDR3 is CASSLDAGYNQPQHF. The DNA for the CDR3 is TGCGCCAGCAGCTTGGATGCAGGGTACAATCAGCCCCAGCATTTT.

The V and J genes are TRBV28 and TRBJ2-4, with D possibly being TRBD1 (6 bases). V was shortened by 6 bases and J by 2 bases, with 17 bases between the two germline ends. Germline CDR1 and CDR2: MDHEN and SYDVKM. CDR3 length: 16 amino acids. In DNA form, the CDR3 reads TGTGCCAGCAGCCCCTCAGGGGTCGGACCCAAAAACATTCAGTACTTC. The encoded protein is CASSPSGVGPKNIQYF.

V and J are TRBV7-7 and TRBJ2-1; 9 bases match TRBD2. The CDR3 is 14 residues long. Germline lookup yields CDR1 SSHAT and CDR2 FNYEAQ (reference sequence). With V trimmed by 5 bases and J by 7 bases, 6 bases remained unmatched. This CDR3 is CASSRGGGINEQFF. CDR3 coding DNA: TGTGCCAGCAGCCGCGGGGGGGGTATAAATGAGCAGTTCTTC. The full variable domain, in which reference TRBV7-7 and TRBJ2-1 provide the parts outside the CDR3, is GAGVSQSPRYKVTKRGQDVTLRCDPISSHATLYWYQQALGQGPEFLTYFNYEAQPDKSGLPSDRFSAERPEGSISTLTIQRTEQRDSAMYRCASSRGGGINEQFFGPGTRLTVL.

This rearrangement joins TRBV30 to TRBJ2-1; tentatively, D is TRBD2 (6 bases). V lost 4 bases and J lost 0, with 10 bases in between. Germline loops: CDR1 GTSNPN, CDR2 SVGIG (reference sequence). This CDR3 has 14 amino acids. CDR3 region: CAWTGRTSYNEQFF. CDR3 in DNA: TGTGCCTGGACTGGGAGGACCTCCTACAATGAGCAGTTCTTC.

The CDR3 DNA follows: TGTGCCAGCAGGATAACAGGGGGCTTGGAAGGCTACACCTTC. It translates to CASRITGGLEGYTF. The rearrangement links TRBV6-1 to TRBJ1-2; 9 nucleotides match TRBD1. The V segment lost 6 bases and the J segment 8 bases; nucleotides outside the gene matches: 10. CDR3 length equals 14 residues. Germline V lookup: CDR1 MNHNS, CDR2 SASEGT.

The J gene is TRBJ1-2, the V gene TRBV29-1, with 7 bases aligning to TRBD1. This CDR3 is built from 13 residues. With 4 bases clipped from V and 5 bases from J, the junction kept 7 bases outside the gene matches. Germline V gives CDR1 SQVTM, CDR2 ANQGSEA. The CDR3 loop reads CSVGQGIDYGYTF. DNA for the CDR3: TGCAGCGTTGGACAGGGAATAGATTATGGCTACACCTTC.

V is TRBV7-9 and J is TRBJ1-5; maybe TRBD1 (6 bases). The germline V and J ends were trimmed by 4 bases and 5 bases, with 15 bases remaining between them. This CDR3 has 15 amino acids. Germline V gives CDR1 SEHNR, CDR2 FQNEAQ (reference sequence). CDR3: CASSSIRGADQPQHF. In nucleotides, the CDR3 is TGTGCCAGCAGCTCCATTCGGGGGGCGGATCAGCCCCAGCATTTT.

The chain uses TRBV21-1 and TRBJ1-1; TRBD1, as called in the table, went unchecked against the DNA. TRBV21-1 is flagged as a pseudogene. This CDR3 region has 12 residues. The CDR3 sequence is CASSKQGSRTFF. The CDR3 bases are TGTGCCAGCAGCAAACAGGGCTCACGAACTTTCTTT.

The rearrangement joins TRBV23-1 to TRBJ2-3; 9 positions match TRBD1. TRBV23-1 is marked as an open reading frame, function uncertain. V lost 8 bases and J lost 5; bases outside the gene matches: 11. The CDR3 is 15 amino acids. CDR3 loop: CASGLNRGQGDTQYF. The CDR3, as DNA: TGCGCCAGCGGCCTAAACAGGGGGCAGGGAGATACGCAGTATTTT.

This chain connects TRBV7-6 to TRBJ2-7; D may be TRBD1 (5 bases). The V and J ends lost 0 bases and 3 bases respectively, with 9 bases between them. This CDR3 has 14 amino acids. Germline CDR1 SGHVS, CDR2 FNYEAQ. This CDR3 reads CASSLAAGNYEQYF. In DNA form, the CDR3 reads TGTGCCAGCAGCTTAGCGGCAGGGAACTACGAGCAGTACTTC.

As for this clone: The sample carries other DNA sequences with the same CDR3. The chain is built from TRBV6-1 and TRBJ2-7; D gene ambiguous. The CDR3 sequence is 14 residues long. Trimming pared 1 base from V and 6 bases from J, leaving 13 bases between. Germline V lookup: CDR1 MNHNS, CDR2 SASEGT. CDR3 residues: CASSEVPWATEQYF. The CDR3, as DNA: TGTGCCAGCAGTGAAGTCCCCTGGGCCACCGAGCAGTACTTC.

This clone was picked up a small number of times. This chain links TRBV19 with TRBJ1-5; D not certain. CDR1 and CDR2 (germline): LNHDA, SQIVND (reference sequence). The CDR3 spans 11 residues. Trimming pared 5 bases from V and 6 bases from J, leaving 5 bases between. DNA for the CDR3: TGTGCCAGTAGTGGAGGTCAGCCCCAGCATTTT. Amino acids: CASSGGQPQHF.